A selection of T cell receptor beta chains follows, all from one sample in a study of blood T cell repertoires in COVID-19. Assay used: immunoSEQ multiplex PCR; TCRdb lists only in-frame clones, some missing. The table has about 150,000 clones, around nine tenths seen once. The sample taken for sequencing was peripheral blood. These receptors came from a human donor in a cohort sampled during active COVID-19. Each CDR3 is given with its conserved first and last residue. D genes are given only for firm matches. Only part of the rows carry a size: once, few, many, or a class if the clone is expanded.

CDR3 protein	CDR3 DNA	D gene	clone size	J gene	V gene
CASTRDWSYTF	TGTGCCAGTACCCGGGACTGGAGCTACACCTTC	-	-	TRBJ1-2	TRBV19
CAWSYDRGPLHYEQYF	TGTGCCTGGAGTTACGACAGGGGCCCCCTCCACTACGAGCAGTACTTC	TRBD1	-	TRBJ2-7	TRBV30
CASSFLFGQGVGEKLFF	TGTGCCAGCAGTTTTCTGTTCGGGCAGGGGGTAGGTGAAAAACTGTTTTTT	TRBD1	once	TRBJ1-4	TRBV27
CASSPPTGYRTIYF	TGTGCCAGCAGCCCCCCGACAGGGTATAGGACCATATATTTT	TRBD1	-	TRBJ1-3	TRBV28
CASSFQPAAAQYF	TGTGCCAGCAGTTTCCAGCCCGCGGCTGCGCAGTATTTT	-	-	TRBJ2-3	TRBV27
CASSLNSGAGELFF	TGTGCCAGCAGCTTAAATAGCGGGGCCGGGGAGCTGTTTTTT	TRBD2	-	TRBJ2-2	TRBV7-3
CATAGASGNTIYF	TGTGCCACGGCAGGGGCCTCTGGAAACACCATATATTTT	-	-	TRBJ1-3	TRBV10-3
CASSSSSGIFYEQYF	TGTGCCAGCAGCTCCTCCTCGGGGATCTTCTACGAGCAGTACTTC	-	-	TRBJ2-7	TRBV5-4
CASSPRAGGYNEQFF	TGTGCCAGCAGCCCCCGGGCGGGAGGGTACAATGAGCAGTTCTTC	TRBD2	-	TRBJ2-1	TRBV27
CASGARLAGGNEQFF	TGTGCCAGCGGGGCCCGACTAGCGGGGGGGAATGAGCAGTTCTTC	TRBD2	once	TRBJ2-1	TRBV9
CASSRGQGNYEQYF	TGCGCCAGCAGCCGGGGACAGGGGAACTACGAGCAGTACTTC	TRBD1	once	TRBJ2-7	TRBV5-1
CASSYKQGTPIYEQYF	TGTGCCAGCAGTTACAAACAGGGTACCCCCATCTACGAGCAGTACTTC	-	-	TRBJ2-7	TRBV6-5
CASRHYSTGTADSYNSPLHF	TGTGCCAGCAGACACTACAGTACTGGGACAGCCGACTCCTATAATTCACCCCTCCACTTT	TRBD1	-	TRBJ1-6	TRBV28
CASSEMGGRTDTQYF	TGCGCCAGCAGTGAAATGGGGGGGCGCACAGATACGCAGTATTTT	-	-	TRBJ2-3	TRBV10-2
CASSKNTGAYEQYF	TGTGCCAGCAGTAAGAACACGGGGGCCTACGAGCAGTACTTC	-	-	TRBJ2-7	TRBV7-2
CSAQSQETSYGYTF	TGCAGCGCTCAAAGTCAGGAGACTAGCTATGGCTACACCTTC	-	-	TRBJ1-2	TRBV29-1
CASSYRRFAGADTQYF	TGTGCCAGCAGTTACAGGAGGTTTGCAGGGGCAGATACGCAGTATTTT	-	-	TRBJ2-3	TRBV6-5
CASSQGQFENIQYF	TGTGCCAGCAGCCAAGGACAGTTCGAAAACATTCAGTACTTC	-	-	TRBJ2-4	TRBV6-5
CASSLDQGTSGINEQYF	TGTGCCAGCAGCTTAGATCAGGGGACTAGCGGGATCAACGAGCAGTACTTC	TRBD2	-	TRBJ2-7	TRBV11-3
CASSGSRLAGVSEQYF	TGTGCCAGCAGTGGATCCCGACTAGCGGGAGTCTCCGAGCAGTACTTC	TRBD2	-	TRBJ2-7	TRBV28
CASSRVAGDEQFF	TGTGCCAGCAGTAGGGTAGCGGGAGATGAGCAGTTCTTC	TRBD2	-	TRBJ2-1	TRBV6-5
CASSFRGTASDYGYTF	TGTGCCAGCAGTTTCAGAGGGACAGCATCTGACTATGGCTACACCTTC	TRBD1	-	TRBJ1-2	TRBV28
CAWRATGLEQYF	TGTGCCTGGAGGGCTACAGGGCTCGAGCAGTACTTC	-	-	TRBJ2-7	TRBV30
CAGQGRDTQYF	TGCGCGGGACAGGGGCGAGATACGCAGTATTTT	TRBD1	medium-sized	TRBJ2-3	TRBV7-9
CASSPTTSGGVYF	TGTGCCAGCAGTCCGACGACTAGCGGGGGTGTATACTTC	TRBD2	-	TRBJ2-7	TRBV28
CASSEARGYGYTF	TGTGCCAGCAGTGAAGCGCGCGGCTATGGCTACACCTTC	-	-	TRBJ1-2	TRBV2
CASSADTQGQRSAGYTF	TGTGCCAGCAGTGCCGATACCCAGGGACAGCGATCTGCGGGCTACACCTTC	TRBD1	-	TRBJ1-2	TRBV25-1
CSGGQGPDGGYTF	TGCAGCGGGGGACAGGGGCCCGATGGTGGCTACACCTTC	TRBD1	-	TRBJ1-2	TRBV29-1
CASRVSQGGFGPQHF	TGTGCCAGCAGAGTCTCCCAAGGAGGGTTCGGGCCCCAGCATTTT	-	-	TRBJ1-5	TRBV27
CASSEGGGGNEQFF	TGTGCCAGCAGTGAAGGGGGCGGAGGGAATGAGCAGTTCTTC	-	-	TRBJ2-1	TRBV6-4
CASSLWTGSSYEQYF	TGTGCCAGCAGTTTGTGGACGGGGAGCTCCTACGAGCAGTACTTC	-	-	TRBJ2-7	TRBV28
CASSLSPRLVWAGELFF	TGTGCCAGCAGTTTATCCCCCCGACTAGTTTGGGCCGGGGAGCTGTTTTTT	-	-	TRBJ2-2	TRBV27
CASSFSGGAMDTQYF	TGCGCCAGCAGCTTCAGCGGGGGGGCCATGGATACGCAGTATTTT	TRBD2	-	TRBJ2-3	TRBV5-1
CASSQGNYGYTF	TGTGCCAGCAGTCAGGGGAACTATGGCTACACCTTC	-	few	TRBJ1-2	TRBV28
CASSPSQGSGANVLTF	TGTGCCAGCTCACCGTCACAGGGTTCTGGGGCCAACGTCCTGACTTTC	-	-	TRBJ2-6	TRBV18
CASSLGGLADFEKTQYF	TGTGCCAGCAGCTTGGGGGGACTAGCGGATTTTGAGAAGACCCAGTACTTC	TRBD2	-	TRBJ2-5	TRBV11-3
CASSQGNTRYEQYF	TGTGCCAGCAGCCAAGGTAATACTCGCTACGAGCAGTACTTC	-	-	TRBJ2-7	TRBV3-1/TRBV3-2
CASILDRAFNQPQHF	TGTGCCAGCATCCTGGACAGGGCGTTCAATCAGCCCCAGCATTTT	TRBD1	-	TRBJ1-5	TRBV28
CASSPLKGGTEAFF	TGTGCCAGCAGCCCCTTAAAGGGGGGGACTGAAGCTTTCTTT	-	-	TRBJ1-1	TRBV28
CASSFLQEPINYGYTF	TGTGCCAGCAGTTTTCTTCAGGAACCGATTAACTATGGCTACACCTTC	-	-	TRBJ1-2	TRBV6-2/TRBV6-3
CASSFGSDQPQHF	TGTGCCAGCAGTTTCGGGTCGGATCAGCCCCAGCATTTT	-	-	TRBJ1-5	TRBV28
CASSAGTSGYEQYF	TGTGCCAGCAGCGCCGGGACTAGCGGTTACGAGCAGTACTTC	TRBD2	-	TRBJ2-7	TRBV9
CASSGDTYNSPLHF	TGTGCCAGCAGCGGGGATACCTATAATTCACCCCTCCACTTT	-	once	TRBJ1-6	TRBV2
CASSLNSREQYF	TGTGCCAGCAGCTTGAATAGTCGAGAGCAGTACTTC	-	-	TRBJ2-7	TRBV5-5
CASSLRRGIQETQYF	TGTGCCAGCAGTTTGAGGCGGGGTATCCAAGAGACCCAGTACTTC	-	-	TRBJ2-5	TRBV28
CASSPRGLPTDTQYF	TGTGCCAGCAGCCCCCGAGGGCTTCCCACAGATACGCAGTATTTT	-	-	TRBJ2-3	TRBV9
CSSGTGDGYTF	TGCAGTAGCGGGACAGGGGACGGCTACACCTTC	TRBD1	-	TRBJ1-2	TRBV20-1
CASSYGGNTYEQYF	TGTGCCAGCAGTTACGGAGGGAATACCTACGAGCAGTACTTC	-	-	TRBJ2-7	TRBV6-2/TRBV6-3
CASSQGAGLYEQYF	TGTGCCAGCAGCCAAGGGGCAGGGCTCTACGAGCAGTACTTC	-	few	TRBJ2-7	TRBV3-1/TRBV3-2
CASSYAGGPTDTQYF	TGTGCCAGCAGTTACGCGGGGGGACCGACAGATACGCAGTATTTT	TRBD2	-	TRBJ2-3	TRBV6-5
CASSLARGGWAASTEAFF	TGTGCCAGCAGTTTAGCCCGCGGAGGGTGGGCTGCAAGCACTGAAGCTTTCTTT	-	-	TRBJ1-1	TRBV28
CASSQTGTSGSREQFF	TGTGCCAGCAGCCAAACCGGGACTAGCGGGAGCCGTGAGCAGTTCTTC	TRBD2	-	TRBJ2-1	TRBV14
CASRGTAYNSPLHF	TGTGCCAGTAGGGGGACAGCGTATAATTCACCCCTCCACTTT	TRBD1	few	TRBJ1-6	TRBV19
CASSRDRAQETQYF	TGTGCCAGCAGCCGAGACAGGGCCCAAGAGACCCAGTACTTC	TRBD1	-	TRBJ2-5	TRBV7-8
CASSRQGAGGGYTF	TGTGCCAGCAGTCGACAGGGGGCAGGGGGTGGCTACACCTTC	TRBD1	-	TRBJ1-2	TRBV28
CASSLDAGQPYEQYF	TGTGCCAGCAGCTTAGATGCGGGACAGCCCTACGAGCAGTACTTC	-	-	TRBJ2-7	TRBV7-8
CSANNGIRQYF	TGCAGTGCAAATAACGGTATACGACAGTATTTT	-	-	TRBJ2-3	TRBV20-1
CASSSLGTGGQHSNQPQHF	TGTGCCAGCAGTTCGCTTGGGACAGGGGGTCAACATAGCAATCAGCCCCAGCATTTT	TRBD1	many	TRBJ1-5	TRBV28
CASSLTGSSYEQYF	TGTGCCAGCAGTTTAACGGGATCCTCCTACGAGCAGTACTTC	-	-	TRBJ2-7	TRBV28
CASSLDQNSPLHF	TGTGCCAGCAGCTTAGACCAGAATTCACCCCTCCACTTT	-	-	TRBJ1-6	TRBV7-6